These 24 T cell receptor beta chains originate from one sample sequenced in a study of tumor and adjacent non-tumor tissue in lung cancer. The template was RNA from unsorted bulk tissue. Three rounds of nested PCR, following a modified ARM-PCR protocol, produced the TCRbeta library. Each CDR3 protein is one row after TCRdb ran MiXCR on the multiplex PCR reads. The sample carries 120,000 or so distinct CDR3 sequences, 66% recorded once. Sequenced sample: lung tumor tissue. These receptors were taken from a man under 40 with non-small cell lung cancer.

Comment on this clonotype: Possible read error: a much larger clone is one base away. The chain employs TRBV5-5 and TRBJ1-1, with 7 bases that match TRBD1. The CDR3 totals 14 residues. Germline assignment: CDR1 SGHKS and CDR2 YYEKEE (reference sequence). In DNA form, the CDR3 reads TGTGTCAGCAACCCACAGGGGCTGGACACTGAAGCTTTCTTT. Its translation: CVSNPQGLDTEAFF.

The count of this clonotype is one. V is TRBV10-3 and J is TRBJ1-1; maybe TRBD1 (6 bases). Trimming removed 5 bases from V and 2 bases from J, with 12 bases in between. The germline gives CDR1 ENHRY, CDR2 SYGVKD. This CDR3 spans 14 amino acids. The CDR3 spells CAISKDSINTEAFF. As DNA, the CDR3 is TGTGCCATCAGTAAGGACAGCATTAACACTGAAGCTTTCTTT.

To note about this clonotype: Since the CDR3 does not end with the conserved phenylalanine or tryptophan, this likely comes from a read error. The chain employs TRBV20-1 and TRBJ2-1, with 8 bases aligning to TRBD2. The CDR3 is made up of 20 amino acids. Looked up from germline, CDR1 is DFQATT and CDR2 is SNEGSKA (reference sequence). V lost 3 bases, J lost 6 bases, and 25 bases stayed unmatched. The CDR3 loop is CSARGGTSGRARWGPNEQFL. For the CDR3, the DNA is TGCAGTGCTAGGGGGGGTACTAGCGGTAGGGCCCGTTGGGGCCCCAATGAGCAGTTCCTC.

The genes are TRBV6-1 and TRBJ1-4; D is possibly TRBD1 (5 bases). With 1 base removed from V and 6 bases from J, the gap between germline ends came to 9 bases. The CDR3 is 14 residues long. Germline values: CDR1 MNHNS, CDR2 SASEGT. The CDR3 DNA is TGTGCCAGCAGTGAAGGGCCAGGGTATGAAAAACTGTTTTTT. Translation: CASSEGPGYEKLFF.

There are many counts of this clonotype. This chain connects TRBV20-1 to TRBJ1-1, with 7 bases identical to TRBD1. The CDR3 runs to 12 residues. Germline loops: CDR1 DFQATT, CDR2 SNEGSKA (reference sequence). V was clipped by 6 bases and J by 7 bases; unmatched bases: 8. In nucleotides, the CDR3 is TGCAGTGCCCCTCTGACAGGGAGTGAAGCTTTCTTT. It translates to CSAPLTGSEAFF.

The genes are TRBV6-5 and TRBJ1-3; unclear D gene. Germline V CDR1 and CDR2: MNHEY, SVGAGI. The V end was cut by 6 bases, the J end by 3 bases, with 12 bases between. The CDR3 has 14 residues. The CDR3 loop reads CASSPGVVGNTIYF. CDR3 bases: TGTGCCAGCAGCCCCGGGGTGGTTGGAAACACCATATATTTT.

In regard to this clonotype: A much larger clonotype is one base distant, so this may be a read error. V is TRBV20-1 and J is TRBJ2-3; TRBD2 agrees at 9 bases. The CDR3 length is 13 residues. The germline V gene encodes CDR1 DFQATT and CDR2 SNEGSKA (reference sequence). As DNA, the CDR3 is TGCAATGCTGCTAGCGGGGTCGAGGGAGCGCAGTATTTT. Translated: CNAASGVEGAQYF.

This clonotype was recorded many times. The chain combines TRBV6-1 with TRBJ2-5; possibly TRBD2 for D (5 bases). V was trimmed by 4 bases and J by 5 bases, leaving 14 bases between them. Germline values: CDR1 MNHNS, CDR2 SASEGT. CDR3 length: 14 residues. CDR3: CASSASSPLETQYF. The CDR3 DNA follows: TGTGCCAGCAGTGCTAGCTCCCCTCTGGAGACCCAGTACTTC.

In nucleotides, the CDR3 is TGTGCCTGGAGTACAACAGGGGGCGGGTTAGAGACCCAGTACTTC. As protein: CAWSTTGGGLETQYF. The V gene is TRBV30, the J gene TRBJ2-5, with TRBD1 matching over 9 bases. Trimming at V came to 2 bases and at J to 4 bases, leaving 8 bases not matched to a gene. Germline CDR1 GTSNPN, CDR2 SVGIG (reference sequence). The length of the CDR3 is 15 residues. Filled out from reference TRBV30 and TRBJ2-5, the complete variable domain reads SQTIHQWPATLVQPVGSPLSLECTVEGTSNPNLYWYRQAAGRGLQLLFYSVGIGQISSEVPQNLSASRPQDRQFILSSKKLLLSDSGFYLCAWSTTGGGLETQYFGPGTRLLVL.

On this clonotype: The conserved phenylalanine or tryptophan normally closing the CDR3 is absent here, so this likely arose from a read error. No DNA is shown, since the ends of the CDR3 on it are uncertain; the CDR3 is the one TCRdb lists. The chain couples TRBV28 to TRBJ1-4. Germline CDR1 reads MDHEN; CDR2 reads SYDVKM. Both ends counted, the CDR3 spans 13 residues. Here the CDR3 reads CASIGGSNEKVFC.

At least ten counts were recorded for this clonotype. CDR3 amino acids: CASSGNSGKRETQYF. In DNA, the CDR3 is TGCGCCAGCAGCGGAAATAGTGGAAAAAGAGAGACCCAGTACTTC. This chain joins TRBV5-1 and TRBJ2-5, with D unclear. The CDR3 loop spans 15 amino acids. Trimming removed 4 bases from V and 4 bases from J, with 17 bases in between. Germline loops: CDR1 SGHRS, CDR2 YFSETQ.

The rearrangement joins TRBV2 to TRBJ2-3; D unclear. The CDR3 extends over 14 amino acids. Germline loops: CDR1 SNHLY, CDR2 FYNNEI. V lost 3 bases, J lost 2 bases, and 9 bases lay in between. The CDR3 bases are TGTGCCAGCAGTGATGTGGGTCTCACAGATACGCAGTATTTT. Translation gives CASSDVGLTDTQYF.

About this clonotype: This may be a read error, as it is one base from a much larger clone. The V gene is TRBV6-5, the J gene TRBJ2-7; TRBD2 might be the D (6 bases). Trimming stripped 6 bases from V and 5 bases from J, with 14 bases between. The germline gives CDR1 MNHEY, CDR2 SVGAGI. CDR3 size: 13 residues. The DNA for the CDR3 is TGTGCCAGCAGGGGGAGGACATGGAACGAGCAGTACTTC. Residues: CASRGRTWNEQYF.

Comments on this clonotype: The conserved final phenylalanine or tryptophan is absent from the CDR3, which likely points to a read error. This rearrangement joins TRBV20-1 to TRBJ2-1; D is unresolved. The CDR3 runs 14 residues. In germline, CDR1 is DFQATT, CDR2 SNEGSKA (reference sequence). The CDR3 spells CSAMPPLPYNKQFN. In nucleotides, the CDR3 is TGCAGTGCAATGCCGCCGCTTCCTTACAATAAGCAGTTCAAC.

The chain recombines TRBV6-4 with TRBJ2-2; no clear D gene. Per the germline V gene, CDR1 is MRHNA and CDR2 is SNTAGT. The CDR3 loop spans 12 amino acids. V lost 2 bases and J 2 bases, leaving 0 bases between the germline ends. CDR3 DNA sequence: TGTGCCAGCAGTGACAACACCGGGGAGCTGTTTTTT. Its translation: CASSDNTGELFF.

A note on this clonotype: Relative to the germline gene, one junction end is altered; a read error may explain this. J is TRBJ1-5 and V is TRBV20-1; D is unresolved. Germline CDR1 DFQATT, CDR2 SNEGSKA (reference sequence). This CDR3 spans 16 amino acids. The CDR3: CSARDFHGYSNQPRHF. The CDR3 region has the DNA TGCAGTGCTAGAGATTTCCATGGTTATAGCAATCAGCCCCGGCATTTC.

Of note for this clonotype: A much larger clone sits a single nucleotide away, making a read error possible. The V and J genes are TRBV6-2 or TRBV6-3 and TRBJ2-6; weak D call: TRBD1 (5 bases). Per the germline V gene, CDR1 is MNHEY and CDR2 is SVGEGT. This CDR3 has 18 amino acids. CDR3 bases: TGTGCCAGCAGTTACTCAGGGTATCGGCTATCTGGGGCCAACGCCCTGACTTTC. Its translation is CASSYSGYRLSGANALTF.

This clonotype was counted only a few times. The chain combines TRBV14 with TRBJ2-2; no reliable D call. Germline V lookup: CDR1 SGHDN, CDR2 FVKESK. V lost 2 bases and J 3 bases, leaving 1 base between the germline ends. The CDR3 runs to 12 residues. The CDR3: CASSQHTGELFF. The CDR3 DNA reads TGTGCCAGCAGCCAACACACCGGGGAGCTGTTTTTT.

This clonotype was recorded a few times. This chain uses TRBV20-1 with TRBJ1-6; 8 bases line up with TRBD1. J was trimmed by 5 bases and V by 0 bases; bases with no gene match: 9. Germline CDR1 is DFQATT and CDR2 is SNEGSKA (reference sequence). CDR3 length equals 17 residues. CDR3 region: CSARDRRGLGNNSPLHF. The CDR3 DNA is TGCAGTGCTAGAGATCGCAGGGGGCTAGGAAATAATTCACCCCTCCACTTT.

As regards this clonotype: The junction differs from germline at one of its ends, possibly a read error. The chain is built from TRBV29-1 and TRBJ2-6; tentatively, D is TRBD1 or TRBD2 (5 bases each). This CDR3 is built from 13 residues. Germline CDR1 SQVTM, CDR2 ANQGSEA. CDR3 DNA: TGCAGCGTTGCGGGCTCTGGGACCAACATCCTGACTTTC. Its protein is CSVAGSGTNILTF.

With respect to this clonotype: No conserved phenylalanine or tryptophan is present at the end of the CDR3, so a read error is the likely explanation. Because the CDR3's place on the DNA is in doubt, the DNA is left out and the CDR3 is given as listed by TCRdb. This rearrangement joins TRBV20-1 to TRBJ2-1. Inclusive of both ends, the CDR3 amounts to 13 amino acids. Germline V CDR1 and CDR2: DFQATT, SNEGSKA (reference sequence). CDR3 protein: CSATIGSYNEQFY.

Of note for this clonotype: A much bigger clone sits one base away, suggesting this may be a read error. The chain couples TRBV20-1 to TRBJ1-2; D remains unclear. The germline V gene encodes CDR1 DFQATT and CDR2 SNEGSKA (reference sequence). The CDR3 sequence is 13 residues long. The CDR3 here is CSASRRANYGYSF. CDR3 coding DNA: TGCAGTGCTAGCAGGAGGGCTAACTATGGCTACTCCTTC.

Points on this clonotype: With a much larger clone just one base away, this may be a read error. CDR3 amino acids: CASSWGDKGSFKPQHF. The CDR3 DNA follows: TGTGCCAGCAGCTGGGGGGACAAGGGGAGTTTTAAGCCCCAGCATTTT. J is TRBJ1-5 and V is TRBV5-5; weak D call: TRBD1 (6 bases). Germline CDR1 reads SGHKS; CDR2 reads YYEKEE (reference sequence). Trimming removed 3 bases from V and 8 bases from J, with 21 bases in between. This CDR3 has 16 residues. The complete variable domain, with remaining parts taken from reference TRBV5-5 and TRBJ1-5, reads DAGVTQSPTHLIKTRGQQVTLRCSPISGHKSVSWYQQVLGQGPQFIFQYYEKEERGRGNFPDRFSARQFPNYSSELNVNALLLGDSALYLCASSWGDKGSFKPQHFGDGTRLSIL.

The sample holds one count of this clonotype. In DNA form, the CDR3 reads TGTGCCAGCAGCGCGAACGGACTCTCGAGCGAGCAGTACTTC. Translated: CASSANGLSSEQYF. The rearrangement links TRBV9 to TRBJ2-7; maybe TRBD2 (5 bases). V gave up 3 bases and J gave up 6 bases, with 16 bases separating them. Germline V CDR1 and CDR2: SGDLS, YYNGEE. The CDR3 totals 14 residues.